A single sample gave rise to the 10 T cell receptor beta chains below, sequenced in a study of OX40 agonist ivuxolimab in advanced cancers. TCRdb's copy holds only in-frame clones and misses some; the assay was immunoSEQ multiplex PCR. The sample records about 62,000 clones, nearly 90% being singletons. Sequencing used CD4+ or CD8+ T cells sorted from blood, obtained in a trial of the OX40 agonist ivuxolimab. The receptors originated from an adult with an advanced solid tumor such as melanoma, head and neck, liver or kidney cancer.

The chain carries TRBV5-1 and TRBJ2-1, with 8 bases fitting TRBD1. The germline CDR1 and CDR2 sequences are SGHRS and YFSETQ. With V trimmed by 0 bases and J by 1 base, 0 bases remained unmatched. CDR3 size: 15 residues. The CDR3: CASSLGDRSYNEQFF. CDR3 sequence (DNA): TGCGCCAGCAGCTTGGGGGACAGGTCCTACAATGAGCAGTTCTTC.

V and J are TRBV27 and TRBJ1-5, with D possibly TRBD1 on 6 matching bases. The CDR3 totals 17 residues. Trimming pared 0 bases from V and 2 bases from J, leaving 14 bases between. Germline V lookup: CDR1 MNHEY, CDR2 SMNVEV (reference sequence). In DNA form, the CDR3 reads TGTGCCAGCAGTTTATCGGGGGGGCGCCGAGGCAATCAGCCCCAGCATTTT. Residues: CASSLSGGRRGNQPQHF.

As regards this clone: One junction end disagrees with the germline gene, perhaps due to a read error. The rearrangement joins TRBV14 to TRBJ1-1; no clear D gene. The CDR3 extends over 12 amino acids. Germline CDR1 reads SGHDN; CDR2 reads FVKESK. CDR3 nucleotide sequence: TGTGCCAGCAGCCAGGTCAGGACCGACGGTGAGTTT. Its translation: CASSQVRTDGEF. Supplemented by reference TRBV14 and TRBJ1-1, the full variable domain reads EAGVTQFPSHSVIEKGQTVTLRCDPISGHDNLYWYRRVMGKEIKFLLHFVKESKQDESGMPNNRFLAERTGGTYSTLKVQPAELEDSGVYFCASSQVRTDGEFGQGTRLTVV.

V and J are TRBV6-5 and TRBJ2-4; D gene unclear. Looked up from germline, CDR1 is MNHEY and CDR2 is SVGAGI. This CDR3 is 13 amino acids long. The ends were cut back, 5 bases at V and 6 bases at J, with 11 bases in the middle. In DNA, the CDR3 is TGTGCCAGCAGTCCCTCGGCCCTAAACATTCAGTACTTC. Translation gives CASSPSALNIQYF.

This rearrangement joins TRBV18 to TRBJ1-1; perhaps TRBD1 as D (5 bases). The length of the CDR3 is 12 residues. Germline V gene data show CDR1 as KGHSH and CDR2 as LQKENI. V lost 5 bases to trimming and J lost 1 base, with 5 bases between them. For the CDR3, the DNA is TGTGCCAGCTCAGACAGGAACACTGAAGCTTTCTTT. The encoded protein is CASSDRNTEAFF.

This clone was observed a single time. This sequence joins TRBV4-3 and TRBJ1-2, with TRBD1 as a possible D gene (6 bases). The CDR3 consists of 15 residues. Germline CDR1 LGHNA, CDR2 YSLEER. The V end lost 3 bases, the J end lost 6 bases, and 17 bases lay between the germline ends. CDR3 residues: CASSHAKQGGNGYTF. Here the CDR3 DNA reads TGCGCCAGCAGCCACGCGAAACAGGGAGGGAATGGCTACACCTTC.

This chain uses TRBV6-5 with TRBJ2-6; D uncertain. Germline V gives CDR1 MNHEY, CDR2 SVGAGI. Trimming shortened V by 6 bases and J by 0 bases, and 3 bases separated the two germline ends. This CDR3 has 13 amino acids. In DNA form, the CDR3 reads TGTGCCAGCAGGCCCTCTGGGGCCAACGTCCTGACTTTC. Its translation is CASRPSGANVLTF.

The chain combines TRBV29-1 with TRBJ2-1, with D possibly matching TRBD2 (6 bases). The CDR3 contains 11 residues. Germline loops: CDR1 SQVTM, CDR2 ANQGSEA. V dropped 5 bases and J dropped 10 bases, with 12 bases sitting between them. This CDR3 is CSVLGGTEQFF. Here the CDR3 DNA reads TGCAGCGTTTTGGGCGGGACCGAGCAGTTCTTC.

This clone occurred once. The chain combines TRBV30 with TRBJ1-6, with D unresolved. The V end was cut by 4 bases, the J end by 7 bases, with 11 bases between. The CDR3 is made up of 13 amino acids. Germline lookup yields CDR1 GTSNPN and CDR2 SVGIG (reference sequence). The CDR3 bases are TGTGCCTGGACGGGCCAGAGCAATTCACCCCTCCACTTT. Amino acids: CAWTGQSNSPLHF.

V gene TRBV5-1 combines with J gene TRBJ2-1, with D unclear. V was cut by 0 bases and J by 6 bases, with 10 bases left in between. Germline-derived CDR1 and CDR2 are SGHRS and YFSETQ. CDR3 length equals 14 residues. In DNA form, the CDR3 reads TGCGCCAGCAGCTTGGTGGACCGCCGCAATGAGCAGTTCTTC. Amino acids: CASSLVDRRNEQFF.